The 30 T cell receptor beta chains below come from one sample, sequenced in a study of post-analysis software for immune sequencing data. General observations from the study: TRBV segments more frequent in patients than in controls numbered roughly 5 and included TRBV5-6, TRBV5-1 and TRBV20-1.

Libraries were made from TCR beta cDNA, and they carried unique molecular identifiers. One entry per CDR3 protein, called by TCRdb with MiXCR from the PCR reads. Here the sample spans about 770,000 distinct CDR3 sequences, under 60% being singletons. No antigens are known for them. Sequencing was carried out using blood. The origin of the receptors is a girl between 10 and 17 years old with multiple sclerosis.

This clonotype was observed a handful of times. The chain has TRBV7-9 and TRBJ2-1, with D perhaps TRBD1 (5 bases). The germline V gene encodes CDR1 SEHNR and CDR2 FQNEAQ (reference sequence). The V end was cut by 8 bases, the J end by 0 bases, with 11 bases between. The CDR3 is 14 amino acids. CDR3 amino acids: CASAQVSSYNEQFF. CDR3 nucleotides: TGTGCCAGCGCACAGGTCAGCTCCTACAATGAGCAGTTCTTC.

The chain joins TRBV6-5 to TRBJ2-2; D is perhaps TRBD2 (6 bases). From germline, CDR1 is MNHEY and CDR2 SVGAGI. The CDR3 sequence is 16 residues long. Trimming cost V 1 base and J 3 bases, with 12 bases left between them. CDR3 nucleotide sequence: TGTGCCAGCAGTTACTTCGGGGGAGCGGACACCGGGGAGCTGTTTTTT. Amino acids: CASSYFGGADTGELFF.

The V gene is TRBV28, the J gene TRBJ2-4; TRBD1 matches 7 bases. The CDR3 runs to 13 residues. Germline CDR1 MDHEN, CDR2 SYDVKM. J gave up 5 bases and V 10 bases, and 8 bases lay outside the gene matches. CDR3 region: CATHEGTENIQYF. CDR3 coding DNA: TGTGCCACACACGAGGGGACAGAAAACATTCAGTACTTC.

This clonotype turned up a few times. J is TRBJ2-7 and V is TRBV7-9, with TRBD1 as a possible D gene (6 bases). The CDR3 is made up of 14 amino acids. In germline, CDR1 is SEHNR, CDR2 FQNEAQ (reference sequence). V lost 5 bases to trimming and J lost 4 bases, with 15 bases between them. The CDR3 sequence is CASSARDTLYEQYF. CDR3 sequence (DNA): TGTGCCAGCAGCGCCCGGGACACCTTATACGAGCAGTACTTC.

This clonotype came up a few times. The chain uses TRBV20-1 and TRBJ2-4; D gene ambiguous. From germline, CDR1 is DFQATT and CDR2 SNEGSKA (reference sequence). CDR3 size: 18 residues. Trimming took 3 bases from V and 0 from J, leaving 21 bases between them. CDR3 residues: CSASFSRSGLLAKNIQYF. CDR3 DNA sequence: TGCAGTGCTAGTTTTTCGAGGTCCGGATTACTAGCCAAAAACATTCAGTACTTC.

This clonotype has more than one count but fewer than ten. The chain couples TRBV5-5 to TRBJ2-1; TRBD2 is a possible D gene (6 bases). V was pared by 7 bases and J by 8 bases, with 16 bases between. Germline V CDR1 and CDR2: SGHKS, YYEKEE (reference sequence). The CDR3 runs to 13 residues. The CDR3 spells CASCHPGEDEQFF. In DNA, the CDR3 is TGTGCCAGCTGCCATCCCGGGGAGGATGAGCAGTTCTTC.

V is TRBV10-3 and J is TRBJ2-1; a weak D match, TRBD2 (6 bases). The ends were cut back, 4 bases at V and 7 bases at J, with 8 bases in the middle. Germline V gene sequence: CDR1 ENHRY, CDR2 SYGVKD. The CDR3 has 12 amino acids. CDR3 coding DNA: TGTGCCATCAGTGTTGGGGGGAATGAGCAGTTCTTC. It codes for CAISVGGNEQFF.

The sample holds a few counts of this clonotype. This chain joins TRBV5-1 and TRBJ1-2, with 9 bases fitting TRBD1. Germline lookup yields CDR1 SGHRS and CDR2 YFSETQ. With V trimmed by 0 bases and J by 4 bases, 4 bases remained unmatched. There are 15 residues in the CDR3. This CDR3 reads CASSLGQGDGYGYTF. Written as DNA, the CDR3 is TGCGCCAGCAGCTTGGGACAGGGGGATGGCTATGGCTACACCTTC.

The chain's CDR3 is CASRETGVRETQYF. DNA of the CDR3: TGTGCCAGCAGAGAAACAGGGGTGAGAGAGACCCAGTACTTC. J is TRBJ2-5 and V is TRBV28; 7 bases fit TRBD1. There are 14 residues in the CDR3. CDR1 MDHEN and CDR2 SYDVKM come from the germline V gene. V trimming: 6 bases; J trimming: 4 bases; junction bases outside the gene matches: 8.

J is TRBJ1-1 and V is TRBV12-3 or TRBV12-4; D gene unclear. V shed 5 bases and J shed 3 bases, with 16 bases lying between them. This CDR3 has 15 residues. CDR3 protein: CASSVAVLLDTEAFF. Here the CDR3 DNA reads TGTGCCAGCAGTGTGGCCGTACTATTGGACACTGAAGCTTTCTTT.

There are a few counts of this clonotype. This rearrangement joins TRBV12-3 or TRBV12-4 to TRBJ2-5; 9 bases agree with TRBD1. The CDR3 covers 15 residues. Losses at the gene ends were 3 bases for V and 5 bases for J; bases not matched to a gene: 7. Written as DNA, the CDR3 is TGTGCCAGCAGTTTCTCCCGGGACAGGGTGGAGACCCAGTACTTC. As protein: CASSFSRDRVETQYF.

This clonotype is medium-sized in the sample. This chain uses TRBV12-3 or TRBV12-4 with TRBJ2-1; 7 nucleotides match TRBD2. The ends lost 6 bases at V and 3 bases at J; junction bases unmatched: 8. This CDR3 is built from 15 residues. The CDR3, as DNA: TGTGCCAGCAGCATACTAGCGCTAGTCTACAATGAGCAGTTCTTC. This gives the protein CASSILALVYNEQFF.

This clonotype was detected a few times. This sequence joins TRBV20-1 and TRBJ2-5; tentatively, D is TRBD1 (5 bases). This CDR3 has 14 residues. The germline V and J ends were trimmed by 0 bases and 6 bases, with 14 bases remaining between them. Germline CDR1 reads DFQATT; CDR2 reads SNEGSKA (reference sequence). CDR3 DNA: TGCAGTGCTAGAGATCTCCAGGGCGTACAGACCCAGTACTTC. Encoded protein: CSARDLQGVQTQYF.

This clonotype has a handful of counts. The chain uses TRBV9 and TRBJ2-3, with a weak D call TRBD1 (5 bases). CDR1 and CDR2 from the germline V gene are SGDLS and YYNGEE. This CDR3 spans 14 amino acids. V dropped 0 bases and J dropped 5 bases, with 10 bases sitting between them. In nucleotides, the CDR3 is TGTGCCAGCAGCGTAGTTCAGGGTGGAGATACGCAGTATTTT. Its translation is CASSVVQGGDTQYF.

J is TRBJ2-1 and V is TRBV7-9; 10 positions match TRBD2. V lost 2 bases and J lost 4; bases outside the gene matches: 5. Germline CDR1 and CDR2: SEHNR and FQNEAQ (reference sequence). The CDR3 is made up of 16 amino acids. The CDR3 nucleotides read TGTGCCAGCAGCTTATACGGTAGCGGGGGGTACAATGAGCAGTTCTTC. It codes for CASSLYGSGGYNEQFF.

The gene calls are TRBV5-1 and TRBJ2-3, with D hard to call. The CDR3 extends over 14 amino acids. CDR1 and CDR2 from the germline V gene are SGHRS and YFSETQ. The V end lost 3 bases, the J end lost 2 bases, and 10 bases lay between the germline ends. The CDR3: CASSYSPSTDTQYF. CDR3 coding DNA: TGCGCCAGCAGCTACAGCCCTTCCACAGATACGCAGTATTTT.

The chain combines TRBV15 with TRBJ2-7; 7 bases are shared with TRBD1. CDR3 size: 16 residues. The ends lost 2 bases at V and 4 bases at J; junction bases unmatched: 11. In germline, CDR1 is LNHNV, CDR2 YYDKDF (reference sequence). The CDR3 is CATSRSRQGPLYEQYF. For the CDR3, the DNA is TGTGCCACCAGCAGATCCCGACAGGGCCCTTTATACGAGCAGTACTTC.

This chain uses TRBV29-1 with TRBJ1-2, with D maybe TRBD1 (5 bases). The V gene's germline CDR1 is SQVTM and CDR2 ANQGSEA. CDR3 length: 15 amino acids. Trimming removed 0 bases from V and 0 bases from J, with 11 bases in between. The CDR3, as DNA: TGCAGCGTTGAAGAGATAGGGGAGGCTAACTATGGCTACACCTTC. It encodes CSVEEIGEANYGYTF.

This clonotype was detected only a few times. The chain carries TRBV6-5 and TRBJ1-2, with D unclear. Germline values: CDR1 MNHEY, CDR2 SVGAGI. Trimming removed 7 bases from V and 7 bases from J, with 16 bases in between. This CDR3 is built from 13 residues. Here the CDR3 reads CASTTSGKGGYTF. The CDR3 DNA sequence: TGTGCCAGCACCACTTCGGGGAAGGGTGGCTACACCTTC.

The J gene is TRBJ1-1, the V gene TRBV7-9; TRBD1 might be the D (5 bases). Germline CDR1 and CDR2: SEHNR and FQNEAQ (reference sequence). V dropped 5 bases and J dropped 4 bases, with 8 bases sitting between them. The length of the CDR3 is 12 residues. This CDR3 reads CASSPGFTEAFF. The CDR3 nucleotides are TGTGCCAGCAGCCCAGGGTTCACTGAAGCTTTCTTT.

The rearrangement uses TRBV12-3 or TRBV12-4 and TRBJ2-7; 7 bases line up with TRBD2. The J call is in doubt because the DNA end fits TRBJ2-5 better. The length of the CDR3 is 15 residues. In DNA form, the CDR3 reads TGTGCCAGCAGTTTAGTGGCGGGGGTGGAAGAGACCCAGTACTTC. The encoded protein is CASSLVAGVEETQYF.

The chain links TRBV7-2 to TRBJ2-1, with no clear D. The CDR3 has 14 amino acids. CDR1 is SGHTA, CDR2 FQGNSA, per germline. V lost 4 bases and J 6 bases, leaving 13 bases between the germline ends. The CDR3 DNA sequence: TGTGCCAGCAGCTCCCTCCCTAGAAGCAATGAGCAGTTCTTC. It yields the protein CASSSLPRSNEQFF.

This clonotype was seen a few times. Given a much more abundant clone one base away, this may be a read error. The CDR3 loop reads CASSQGRRAVFQETQYF. CDR3 DNA: TGTGCCAGCAGCCAGGGGCGACGAGCGGTCTTCCAAGAGACCCAGTACTTC. V gene TRBV7-2 combines with J gene TRBJ2-5, with a tentative D call TRBD1 (6 bases). Trimming stripped 5 bases from V and 1 base from J, with 20 bases between. The CDR3 runs 17 residues. Germline CDR1 SGHTA, CDR2 FQGNSA.

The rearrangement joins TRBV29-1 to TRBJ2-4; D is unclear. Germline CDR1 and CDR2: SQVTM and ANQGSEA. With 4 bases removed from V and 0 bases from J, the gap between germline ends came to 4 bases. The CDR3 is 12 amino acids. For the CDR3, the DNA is TGCAGCGTTGTGATAGCCAAAAACATTCAGTACTTC. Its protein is CSVVIAKNIQYF.

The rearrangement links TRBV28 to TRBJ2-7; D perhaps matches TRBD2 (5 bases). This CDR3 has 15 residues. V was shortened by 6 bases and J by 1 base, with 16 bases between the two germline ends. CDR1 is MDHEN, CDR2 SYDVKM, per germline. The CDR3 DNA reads TGTGCCAGCAGCCCGAACGGGATACGTTCCTACGAGCAGTACTTC. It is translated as CASSPNGIRSYEQYF.

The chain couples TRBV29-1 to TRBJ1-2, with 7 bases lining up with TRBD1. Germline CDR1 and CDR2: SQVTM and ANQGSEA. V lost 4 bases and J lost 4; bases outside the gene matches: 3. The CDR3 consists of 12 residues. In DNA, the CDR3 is TGCAGCGTTGGGGACAGTTCCTATGGCTACACCTTC. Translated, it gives CSVGDSSYGYTF.

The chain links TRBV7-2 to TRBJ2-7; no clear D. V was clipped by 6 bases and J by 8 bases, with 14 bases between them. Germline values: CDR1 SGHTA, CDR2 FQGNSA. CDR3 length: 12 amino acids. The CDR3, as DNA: TGTGCCAGCAGTTTGCCCCGCCGAAAGCAGTACTTC. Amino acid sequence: CASSLPRRKQYF.

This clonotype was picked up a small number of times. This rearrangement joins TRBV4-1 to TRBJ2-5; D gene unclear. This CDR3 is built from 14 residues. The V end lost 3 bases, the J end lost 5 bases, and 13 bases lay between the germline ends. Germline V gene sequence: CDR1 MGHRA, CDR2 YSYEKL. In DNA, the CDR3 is TGCGCCAGCAGCCATAGGTGGCAGGAGGAGACCCAGTACTTC. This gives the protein CASSHRWQEETQYF.

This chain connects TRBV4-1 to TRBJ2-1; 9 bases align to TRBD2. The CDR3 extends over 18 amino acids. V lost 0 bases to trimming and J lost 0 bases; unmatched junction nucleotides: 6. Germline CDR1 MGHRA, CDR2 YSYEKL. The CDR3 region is CASSQDTSGLSSYNEQFF. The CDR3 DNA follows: TGCGCCAGCAGCCAAGATACTAGCGGGTTAAGCTCCTACAATGAGCAGTTCTTC.

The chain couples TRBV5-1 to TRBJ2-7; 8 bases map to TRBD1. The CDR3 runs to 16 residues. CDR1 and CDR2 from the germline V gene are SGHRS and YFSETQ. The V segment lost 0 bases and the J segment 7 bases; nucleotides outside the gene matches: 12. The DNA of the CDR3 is TGCGCCAGCAGCTTGGGTGACAGGGGACGACTAGTGGAGCAGTACTTC. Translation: CASSLGDRGRLVEQYF.